These 16 T cell receptor beta chains came from one sample sequenced in a study of blood T cell repertoires in COVID-19. Method: immunoSEQ multiplex PCR; TCRdb's copy keeps in-frame clones and lacks some. The repertoire holds about 100,000 clones, with approximately 81% as singletons. Sequencing was carried out using peripheral blood. The source of these receptors is a human donor in a cohort sampled during active COVID-19.

This clone appeared once. V usage is TRBV7-9 and J usage is TRBJ2-3; D is possibly TRBD2 (6 bases). Germline CDR1 and CDR2: SEHNR and FQNEAQ (reference sequence). Trimming removed 1 base at V and 11 bases at J, with 16 bases between. The CDR3 length is 14 residues. The CDR3 DNA reads TGTGCCAGCAGCTTAGTTTTCGGAGGGAGGAGGCAGTATTTT. Protein sequence: CASSLVFGGRRQYF.

V is TRBV4-1 and J is TRBJ1-3; D is undetermined. Trimming stripped 1 base from V and 0 bases from J, with 16 bases between. The CDR3 has 18 residues. Germline V gene data show CDR1 as MGHRA and CDR2 as YSYEKL. CDR3 bases: TGCGCCAGCAGCCAAGGCCGTACCTCCCAAGCCTCTGGAAACACCATATATTTT. Protein: CASSQGRTSQASGNTIYF.

This clone has only one observation. The chain links TRBV7-9 to TRBJ2-5; 7 bases are shared with TRBD2. Germline-derived CDR1 and CDR2 are SEHNR and FQNEAQ (reference sequence). V dropped 5 bases and J dropped 5; count of bases not matched to a gene: 2. The CDR3 loop spans 12 amino acids. The CDR3 here is CASSRGVETQYF. CDR3 DNA: TGTGCCAGCAGCCGGGGGGTGGAGACCCAGTACTTC.

The rearrangement links TRBV28 to TRBJ1-5; 9 nucleotides agree with TRBD1. This CDR3 region has 15 residues. The V gene's germline CDR1 is MDHEN and CDR2 SYDVKM. Trimming took 3 bases from V and 0 from J; bases not matched to a gene: 0. In DNA, the CDR3 is TGTGCCAGCAGTTTGGGACAGGGTAGCAATCAGCCCCAGCATTTT. Protein sequence: CASSLGQGSNQPQHF. Full variable domain (rest looked up from reference TRBV28 and TRBJ1-5): DVKVTQSSRYLVKRTGEKVFLECVQDMDHENMFWYRQDPGLGLRLIYFSYDVKMKEKGDIPEGYSVSREKKERFSLILESASTNQTSMYLCASSLGQGSNQPQHFGDGTRLSIL.

V gene TRBV30 combines with J gene TRBJ1-2, with 7 bases fitting TRBD1. V lost 4 bases to trimming and J lost 5 bases; unmatched junction nucleotides: 13. This CDR3 comprises 15 residues. Germline V gives CDR1 GTSNPN, CDR2 SVGIG (reference sequence). This CDR3 is CAWKDWGTENYGYTF. DNA for the CDR3: TGTGCCTGGAAAGACTGGGGGACAGAAAATTATGGCTACACCTTC.

The chain uses TRBV4-2 and TRBJ2-7, with 8 positions matching TRBD2. The CDR3 runs 16 residues. CDR1 and CDR2 (germline): LGHNA, YNFKEQ. V was clipped by 1 base and J by 5 bases; unmatched bases: 10. As DNA, the CDR3 is TGTGCCAGCAGCCAAGTAAGCGGGGGATCGGGGGACGAGCAGTACTTC. It yields the protein CASSQVSGGSGDEQYF.

V and J are TRBV3-1 (or the pseudogene TRBV3-2) and TRBJ2-2; 11 bases are shared with TRBD2. This CDR3 contains 15 residues. In germline, CDR1 is LGHDT, CDR2 YNNKEL (reference sequence). The V gene end was trimmed by 7 bases and the J gene end by 2 bases; junction bases not matched to a gene: 3. CDR3 nucleotide sequence: TGTGCCAGCACGCTAGCGGGGGGAAACACCGGGGAGCTGTTTTTT. It yields the protein CASTLAGGNTGELFF.

This clone came up once. The chain joins TRBV19 to TRBJ1-3; 7 bases fit TRBD1. The CDR3 extends over 15 amino acids. V was pared by 10 bases and J by 0 bases, with 9 bases of the junction left unmatched. CDR1 and CDR2 from the germline V gene are LNHDA and SQIVND (reference sequence). The CDR3 sequence is CATQGGGNSGNTIYF. CDR3 DNA sequence: TGTGCCACCCAAGGGGGCGGAAACTCTGGAAACACCATATATTTT.

The V and J genes are TRBV7-2 and TRBJ1-6, with TRBD1 as a possible D gene (5 bases). There are 17 residues in the CDR3. The germline V and J ends were trimmed by 5 bases and 9 bases, with 23 bases remaining between them. CDR1 SGHTA and CDR2 FQGNSA come from the germline V gene. The CDR3 is CASSPDLYQGSGSPLHF. CDR3 DNA sequence: TGTGCCAGCAGCCCCGACCTTTACCAGGGCTCGGGTTCACCCCTCCACTTT.

This clone was detected only a few times. The chain carries TRBV9 and TRBJ1-3; D may be TRBD1 (5 bases). Germline loops: CDR1 SGDLS, CDR2 YYNGEE. CDR3 length: 11 amino acids. V was shortened by 7 bases and J by 8 bases, with 10 bases between the two germline ends. The CDR3 sequence: CASSGGYTIYF. CDR3 nucleotide sequence: TGTGCCAGCTCCGGGGGTTACACCATATATTTT.

The V gene is TRBV29-1, the J gene TRBJ2-2, with TRBD2 matching over 8 bases. This CDR3 comprises 15 residues. CDR1 and CDR2 from the germline V gene are SQVTM and ANQGSEA. Trimming at V came to 5 bases and at J to 5 bases, leaving 10 bases not matched to a gene. CDR3 residues: CSVRKAGGNTGELFF. The CDR3 nucleotides are TGCAGCGTTCGGAAGGCGGGAGGAAATACCGGGGAGCTGTTTTTT.

The gene calls are TRBV6-5 and TRBJ2-7; 7 bases line up with TRBD1. The junction had 19 bases not matched to a gene; V was cut back by 6 bases and J by 11 bases. This CDR3 contains 15 residues. The germline V gene encodes CDR1 MNHEY and CDR2 SVGAGI. As DNA, the CDR3 is TGTGCCAGCAGCCCAACCTCCGGGGACAGTAAGTATGAGTACTTC. Translation: CASSPTSGDSKYEYF.

The chain couples TRBV6-4 to TRBJ1-6; D is uncertain. The germline V gene has CDR1 MRHNA and CDR2 SNTAGT. V was shortened by 5 bases and J by 7 bases, with 9 bases between the two germline ends. The CDR3 is made up of 13 amino acids. CDR3 in amino acids: CASSSSLNSPLHF. Here the CDR3 DNA reads TGTGCCAGCAGTAGTAGTCTGAATTCACCCCTCCACTTT.

V gene TRBV5-1 combines with J gene TRBJ2-1, with TRBD2 identical over 7 bases. Germline CDR1 and CDR2: SGHRS and YFSETQ. J gave up 8 bases and V 0 bases, and 5 bases lay outside the gene matches. The CDR3 extends over 14 amino acids. In nucleotides, the CDR3 is TGCGCCAGCAGCTTGGTTACTAGCGTGGATGAGCAGTTCTTC. As protein: CASSLVTSVDEQFF.

V is TRBV18 and J is TRBJ1-1; unclear D gene. V dropped 6 bases and J dropped 0 bases, with 17 bases sitting between them. The germline CDR1 and CDR2 sequences are KGHSH and LQKENI. There are 16 residues in the CDR3. For the CDR3, the DNA is TGTGCCAGCTCGGCCGCGCGTCTCGACATGAACACTGAAGCTTTCTTT. Its translation is CASSAARLDMNTEAFF. The whole variable domain, remainder taken from reference TRBV18 and TRBJ1-1, is NAGVMQNPRHLVRRRGQEARLRCSPMKGHSHVYWYRQLPEEGLKFMVYLQKENIIDESGMPKERFSAEFPKEGPSILRIQQVVRGDSAAYFCASSAARLDMNTEAFFGQGTRLTVV.

This clone was counted only a few times. The identical CDR3 is also encoded by other nucleotide sequences in the sample. CDR3 DNA sequence: TGTGCCAGCAGTTTACGGGGGGCCGGAAACACCATATATTTT. Its protein product is CASSLRGAGNTIYF. The chain employs TRBV28 and TRBJ1-3; TRBD1 is a possible D gene (6 bases). V lost 2 bases to trimming and J lost 4 bases, with 9 bases between them. In germline, CDR1 is MDHEN, CDR2 SYDVKM. CDR3 size: 14 residues.